This record concerns one T cell receptor (beta chain) sequence. Its target antigen remains unknown. No base quality information exists; no much larger clone differs at one position. From a lookup of the germline V gene, CDR1 and CDR2 are KGHSH and LQKENI. The V end loses 3 bases and the J end loses 5 bases, and a stretch of 16 bases separates them. From the cysteine through the phenylalanine, the CDR3 covers 16 amino acids. The retained sequence is limited to the CDR3, 48 bases, with the frame set at the first base. One collaborating source in Seattle enrolled patients while the patients were actively infected and followed the patients over time throughout the course of disease. Whole blood was collected in K2EDTA tubes by collaborating institutions according to the institutions' own protocols. For TCRbeta analysis, collaborator samples were shipped as frozen whole blood, as isolated PBMCs, or as DNA extracted from either sample type.

The data stem from a study of blood T cell repertoires in COVID-19 (dated by TCRdb to 2019 to 2021). About the investigation overall: The collaborator samples originated in the United States, Italy and Spain and spanned the acute and convalescent phases of COVID-19. The prospective study material was composed of cDNA or gDNA derived from T cells, B-cell-depleted T cells, or PBMCs. Subjects who had been exposed to COVID-19, were actively infected with it, or had recovered from it provided the deeply sampled blood TCRbeta repertoires that made up the dataset. The repertoires were released in a freely available public database meant as a resource for research on the immune response to SARS-CoV-2. The samples were drawn from the first 160 participants of the ongoing ImmuneRACE study and from 1,254 subjects provided by 6 global collaborators. A de-identified subject ID, COVID-19 status, age in years and sex were almost always included in the sample metadata. Where HLA class I and class II types were available, the types were taken from metadata supplied by the sample provider, not from assay-based typing.

TCRbeta CDR3 regions were amplified from genomic DNA using the immunoSEQ Assay, a bias-controlled multiplex PCR. The published analysis was carried out like this. The number of nucleated cells in each sample was estimated from the amplification of reference gene primers within the assay. To quantify the absolute abundance of each unique TCRbeta CDR3 rearrangement, sequence reads were collapsed and filtered. Productive Simpson clonality was computed per sample as the square root of Simpson's diversity index over productive rearrangements. TCRdb provides this immuneACCESS table in a form limited to in-frame rearrangements. Some clones are lacking; in checked studies, under half of them reflect an unresolved V gene, and why the rest are absent is not known. That table supplies the V and J calls and clone size; D and trimming were determined from the DNA. The table for this sample lists about half a million clones; about 88% of them were counted only once. 0.75% to 0.9% of the sample comes from the top ten.

Study-wide conclusions, independent of this receptor: The amount of clinical and demographic metadata varied by source and participant and was provided uncurated.

The sequencing input was peripheral blood. This TCR derives from a young man with COVID-19, enrolled during active disease. The chain is encoded by TRBV18 joined to TRBJ1-4; the best D guess is TRBD1, with 6 bases matching. The CDR3 reads CASSPYTGSGNEKLFF. The DNA sequence reads TGTGCCAGCTCACCGTATACAGGGAGTGGAAATGAAAAACTGTTTTTT.